The clone carrying this T cell receptor beta chain appeared once. Time point defined: recipient sample about 28 days before transplant, after cytoreduction. Recipient blood drawn about 28 days pretransplant and days 30, 100, 180 after. The data belong to a study of T cell clonotyping in hematopoietic cell transplantation. V was trimmed by 3 bases and J by 3 bases, leaving 10 bases between them. This CDR3 has 13 residues. From germline, CDR1 is SGHRS and CDR2 YFSETQ. TCRdb's copy holds only in-frame clones and misses some; the assay was immunoSEQ multiplex PCR. The data hold 30,000 to 40,000 clones, with 95% observed a single time.

The clonotype was recovered from a man between 35 and 55 years old with chronic myeloid leukemia. Some clones in this sample may be carry-over from other donors' samples. The genes are TRBV5-1 and TRBJ2-7; D is perhaps TRBD1 (5 bases). The input for sequencing was peripheral blood mononuclear cells, taken before stem cell transplant. This CDR3 reads CASSSRASYEQYF. The CDR3 DNA sequence: TGCGCCAGCAGCTCCAGGGCCAGCTACGAGCAGTACTTC.